This T cell receptor (beta chain) was retrieved from a study of T-cell memory formation after mild COVID-19 (dated by TCRdb to the early 2020s). In the study overall: Most TCR sequence clusters were specific to one of the two donors. In two donors, T-cell clones that expanded and contracted after mild COVID-19 were followed by sequencing TCRalpha and TCRbeta repertoires longitudinally. Two young, previously healthy adult volunteers made up the cohort, one male and one female. Results and caveats for the whole study, not just this receptor: Contracting CD4+ clones turned up mainly in the CM and EM memory subsets, whereas EMRA was where CD8+ clones were enriched. The study included only two mild cases, and larger cohorts that include severe cases with pre-infection samples were judged to be necessary. Balanced CD4/CD8 phenotypes were observed for clones contracting from day 15 to 85, whereas a bias towards CD4+ was observed for a second wave of clones expanding from day 15 to 37. SARS-CoV-2 specificity of the second-wave clones peaking on day 37 was not confirmed. Some responding clones were detected in pre-infection memory, suggesting pre-existing cross-reactive memory T cells joined the SARS-CoV-2 response.

With regard to this clonotype: Its antigen target is currently unknown. It has no much larger one-base neighbor in the sample; base qualities were not kept.

Data came from an Illumina NovaSeq 6000. cDNA libraries for TCRalpha and TCRbeta were prepared by 5'RACE using constant-segment primers, with sample barcodes and unique molecular identifiers added. RNA was extracted from every sample with Trizol reagent. Amplification of the libraries took two PCR steps, and the second step added a second sample barcode plus Illumina TruSeq adapters. The libraries were sequenced on an Illumina NovaSeq using 2 x 150 bp paired-end reads. In the source study's methods: Reads were demultiplexed and collapsed into UMI-guided consensus sequences with migec v1.2.7. Using mixcr v2.1.11, the UMI consensuses were aligned to TRA and TRB V and J templates and assembled into clonotypes. Clonotypes were classified as expanded or contracted when called significant by both edgeR and NoisET, with noise models trained on biological replicates. For edgeR calls, a false discovery rate-adjusted p below 0.01 and a log2 fold-change threshold of 1 were applied. PCA with hierarchical clustering of max-normalized trajectories of the 1000 most abundant clonotypes was used as exploratory dynamics analysis. Separately sequenced CD4+ and CD8+ repertoires were used to assign the CD4 or CD8 phenotype of responding clones. In TCRdb, the public reads were trimmed at Q25 with fastp and aligned with MiXCR, with productive beta chains retained. Each record represents a unique CDR3 protein, reported with the most common genes and DNA among its rows. Here the V and J calls rest on TCRdb's processing, not on the authors' analysis. This sample has about 360,000 distinct CDR3 sequences in its table, and over 10% of those were observed once. The ten largest clonotypes hold over 20% of the sample.

Ficoll-Paque density gradient centrifugation was used to isolate PBMCs. From cysteine to phenylalanine, the CDR3 is 14 amino acids long. Kept here is only the CDR3 DNA, which spans 42 bases and is read in frame from base 1. Reading the germline V gene (reference sequence) gives CDR1 SGHAT and CDR2 FQDESV. Relative to germline, V is 4 bases shorter and J is 5 bases shorter, with 14 bases between their ends. The sample taken for sequencing was PBMCs or a T cell subset sorted from them (not recorded which). The sequence came from a man younger than 30 who had mild COVID-19 (a few samples of this study predate the infection). The sample titles of this study are shuffled in the database, so cell type and time point are left out; the donor was told from shared clones. The chain couples TRBV11-1 to TRBJ1-1; D gene: possibly TRBD1, on 5 matching bases. The nucleotides read TGTGCCAGCAGCTCCTTTTCTACAGGTACTGAAGCTTTCTTT. It translates to CASSSFSTGTEAFF.